Following are 30 T cell receptor beta chains from one sample sequenced in a study of cytomegalovirus exposure and HLA in healthy donors. The study ran its PCR with 60 Vbeta and 13 Jbeta primers. The data were produced by immunoSEQ multiplex PCR, yet TCRdb's version contains in-frame clones alone and is incomplete. The repertoire includes 150,000 to 200,000 clones, around 75% of them detected once, and over 9% sits in the top ten. Source material: PBMCs. The receptors come from a man aged 18 to 29 in good health and CMV-seropositive.

The J gene is TRBJ2-7, the V gene TRBV5-1; maybe TRBD2 (7 bases). The length of the CDR3 is 16 residues. Germline-derived CDR1 and CDR2 are SGHRS and YFSETQ. V was cut by 0 bases and J by 0 bases, with 13 bases left in between. CDR3 protein: CASSLGGAGASYEQYF. CDR3 sequence (DNA): TGCGCCAGCAGCTTGGGGGGGGCGGGAGCCTCCTACGAGCAGTACTTC.

The rearrangement joins TRBV6-1 to TRBJ2-2; D is perhaps TRBD2 (5 bases). The CDR3 contains 14 residues. Trimming removed 7 bases at V and 4 bases at J, with 13 bases between. CDR1 and CDR2 (germline): MNHNS, SASEGT. CDR3 residues: CASTDFSSTGELFF. The CDR3 DNA sequence: TGTGCCAGCACGGACTTTAGCTCCACCGGGGAGCTGTTTTTT.

The chain is built from TRBV11-2 and TRBJ2-4, with 7 bases fitting TRBD2. This CDR3 spans 15 amino acids. Germline CDR1 SGHAT, CDR2 FQNNGV. Unmatched junction bases numbered 9, after V lost 3 bases and J lost 7 bases. CDR3 in amino acids: CASSFVTAGVNIQYF. The CDR3 DNA reads TGTGCCAGCAGCTTTGTTACCGCGGGGGTGAACATTCAGTACTTC.

The chain joins TRBV28 to TRBJ2-2, with TRBD1 matching over 8 bases. The CDR3 is made up of 15 amino acids. V was clipped by 3 bases and J by 5 bases; unmatched bases: 5. Germline V gene data show CDR1 as MDHEN and CDR2 as SYDVKM. CDR3 bases: TGTGCCAGCAGTTTTTTCAGGGGGCTGACCGGGGAGCTGTTTTTT. This codes for CASSFFRGLTGELFF. Supplemented by reference TRBV28 and TRBJ2-2, the full variable domain reads DVKVTQSSRYLVKRTGEKVFLECVQDMDHENMFWYRQDPGLGLRLIYFSYDVKMKEKGDIPEGYSVSREKKERFSLILESASTNQTSMYLCASSFFRGLTGELFFGEGSRLTVL.

The chain couples TRBV27 to TRBJ1-1; 12 bases match TRBD1. The CDR3 has 17 amino acids. V gave up 3 bases and J gave up 4 bases; unmatched junction bases: 9. Germline CDR1 MNHEY, CDR2 SMNVEV (reference sequence). DNA for the CDR3: TGTGCCAGCAGTTTTATCCCGGGACAGGGGGCTGGCACTGAAGCTTTCTTT. This translates into CASSFIPGQGAGTEAFF.

This clone was observed a single time. At the DNA level, this CDR3 is encoded by other sequences in the same sample as well. The chain uses TRBV20-1 and TRBJ2-7; D remains ambiguous. Germline V gives CDR1 DFQATT, CDR2 SNEGSKA (reference sequence). The CDR3 has 11 amino acids. V gave up 3 bases and J gave up 1 base, with 4 bases separating them. This CDR3 reads CSASGSYEQYF. The CDR3 region has the DNA TGCAGTGCTAGCGGGTCCTACGAGCAGTACTTC.

This clone was recorded a few times. This chain connects TRBV5-1 to TRBJ2-7, with D possibly matching TRBD2 (6 bases). CDR3 length: 13 residues. The V gene lost 4 bases and the J gene lost 8 bases, with 16 bases spanning the gap. Germline CDR1 reads SGHRS; CDR2 reads YFSETQ. DNA for the CDR3: TGCGCCAGCAGCCCAACAGGTAGCGGAAAGCAGTACTTC. Translation gives CASSPTGSGKQYF.

The chain combines TRBV30 with TRBJ1-1; a weak D match, TRBD1 (5 bases). CDR1 is GTSNPN, CDR2 SVGIG, per germline (reference sequence). This CDR3 has 14 residues. V lost 4 bases and J 0 bases, leaving 12 bases between the germline ends. CDR3 sequence reads: CAWKYRTLNTEAFF. Here the CDR3 DNA reads TGTGCCTGGAAATATCGGACATTGAACACTGAAGCTTTCTTT.

CDR3 region: CASSLSAGGTDTQYF. The DNA of the CDR3 is TGCGCCAGCAGCTTGTCAGCGGGGGGCACAGATACGCAGTATTTT. The J gene is TRBJ2-3, the V gene TRBV5-1, with 8 bases fitting TRBD2. CDR1 is SGHRS, CDR2 YFSETQ, per germline. This CDR3 has 15 residues. The ends lost 1 base at V and 1 base at J; junction bases unmatched: 2. The full variable domain, rest sourced from reference TRBV5-1 and TRBJ2-3, is KAGVTQTPRYLIKTRGQQVTLSCSPISGHRSVSWYQQTPGQGLQFLFEYFSETQRNKGNFPGRFSGRQFSNSRSEMNVSTLELGDSALYLCASSLSAGGTDTQYFGPGTRLTVL.

The chain recombines TRBV9 with TRBJ2-6; D not certain. Trimming left V 10 bases short and J 1 base short, with 12 bases between. Germline CDR1 is SGDLS and CDR2 is YYNGEE. CDR3 size: 14 residues. The CDR3 protein is CAQPPVSGANVLTF. Written as DNA, the CDR3 is TGTGCCCAACCCCCAGTTTCTGGGGCCAACGTCCTGACTTTC.

This clone was observed a single time. The chain joins TRBV28 to TRBJ2-7, with 7 bases lining up with TRBD1. The CDR3 sequence is 16 residues long. Germline CDR1 reads MDHEN; CDR2 reads SYDVKM. J gave up 2 bases and V 5 bases, and 12 bases lay outside the gene matches. The CDR3 region has the DNA TGTGCCAGCAGTCCCACAACAGGGGAAAGTACCTACGAGCAGTACTTC. Translation gives CASSPTTGESTYEQYF.

V gene TRBV11-2 combines with J gene TRBJ2-3, with 7 positions matching TRBD2. The V segment lost 6 bases and the J segment 0 bases; nucleotides outside the gene matches: 6. Germline CDR1 and CDR2: SGHAT and FQNNGV. The CDR3 consists of 15 residues. CDR3 nucleotides: TGTGCCAGCAGGGATAATAGCGGGAGCACAGATACGCAGTATTTT. Translation gives CASRDNSGSTDTQYF.

The rearrangement joins TRBV28 to TRBJ2-7, with TRBD2 identical over 10 bases. The V gene's germline CDR1 is MDHEN and CDR2 SYDVKM. The CDR3 extends over 14 amino acids. V shed 1 base, J shed 11 bases, and the junction held 8 bases outside the gene matches. This CDR3 reads CASSLSASGRSEYF. The CDR3 nucleotides are TGTGCCAGCAGTTTATCAGCTAGCGGGAGATCGGAGTACTTC.

The chain recombines TRBV7-9 with TRBJ2-5; the D is unclear. Trimming cost V 4 bases and J 4 bases, with 13 bases left between them. Germline CDR1 SEHNR, CDR2 FQNEAQ (reference sequence). The CDR3 has 14 residues. Written as DNA, the CDR3 is TGTGCCAGCAGCTCCCGGAGCCTTAGAGAGACCCAGTACTTC. This gives the protein CASSSRSLRETQYF.

The V and J genes are TRBV10-3 and TRBJ2-7; a possible D gene is TRBD2 (5 bases). The CDR3 consists of 12 residues. Germline assignment: CDR1 ENHRY and CDR2 SYGVKD. V was cut by 8 bases and J by 3 bases, with 11 bases left in between. The CDR3 nucleotides read TGTGCCATCGGGTCGGGGTTCTACGAGCAGTACTTC. Its protein is CAIGSGFYEQYF.

The chain recombines TRBV27 with TRBJ2-2; D is unclear. Deletions cut 6 bases from V and 2 bases from J, with 13 bases between. CDR1 MNHEY and CDR2 SMNVEV come from the germline V gene (reference sequence). The CDR3 loop spans 15 amino acids. CDR3 nucleotides: TGTGCCAGCAGCCTATACAGAATTAACACCGGGGAGCTGTTTTTT. Its protein is CASSLYRINTGELFF.

The V gene is TRBV27, the J gene TRBJ2-5; tentatively, D is TRBD2 (6 bases). Per the germline V gene, CDR1 is MNHEY and CDR2 is SMNVEV (reference sequence). Trimming pared 5 bases from V and 5 bases from J, leaving 12 bases between. CDR3 length: 13 amino acids. The CDR3 bases are TGTGCCAGCAGTCCCGGGAGCGGGGAGACCCAGTACTTC. It is translated as CASSPGSGETQYF.

This clone turned up a few times. The V gene is TRBV9, the J gene TRBJ1-1; D unresolved. V lost 4 bases to trimming and J lost 1 base, with 17 bases between them. This CDR3 is built from 16 residues. CDR1 is SGDLS, CDR2 YYNGEE, per germline. The CDR3 region has the DNA TGTGCCAGCAGCTTCTCCACGACAAGAACGAACACTGAAGCTTTCTTT. Amino acids: CASSFSTTRTNTEAFF.

The V gene is TRBV5-8, the J gene TRBJ2-3; possible D gene TRBD1, 5 bases. V lost 2 bases and J lost 1, with 17 bases in between. The germline gives CDR1 SGHTS, CDR2 YDEGEE. The CDR3 consists of 17 residues. The CDR3 DNA reads TGTGCCAGCAGCTTTGGACACCCTCTAACCCGCACAGATACGCAGTATTTT. As protein: CASSFGHPLTRTDTQYF.

This clone was counted only a few times. The J gene is TRBJ2-7, the V gene TRBV5-6; D remains ambiguous. Germline values: CDR1 SGHDT, CDR2 YYEEEE. CDR3 size: 13 residues. V was pared by 0 bases and J by 0 bases, with 4 bases between. The CDR3 spells CASSLGASYEQYF. In DNA form, the CDR3 reads TGTGCCAGCAGCTTGGGGGCCTCCTACGAGCAGTACTTC.

The chain has TRBV28 and TRBJ2-7; D perhaps matches TRBD2 (6 bases). V gave up 5 bases and J gave up 0 bases, with 14 bases separating them. Germline V lookup: CDR1 MDHEN, CDR2 SYDVKM. The CDR3 has 15 residues. This CDR3 reads CASSNGGTSSYEQYF. The CDR3 nucleotides are TGTGCCAGCAGTAACGGAGGGACGAGCTCCTACGAGCAGTACTTC.

This chain uses TRBV28 with TRBJ1-3, with 7 bases aligning to TRBD1. Germline V gene lookup returns CDR1 MDHEN and CDR2 SYDVKM. There are 14 residues in the CDR3. Losses at the gene ends were 5 bases for V and 4 bases for J; bases not matched to a gene: 5. CDR3 loop: CASSEQGTGNTIYF. For the CDR3, the DNA is TGTGCCAGCAGTGAACAGGGGACGGGAAACACCATATATTTT.

This chain joins TRBV6-1 and TRBJ1-5, with D unresolved. The germline gives CDR1 MNHNS, CDR2 SASEGT. This CDR3 is 15 amino acids long. With 7 bases removed from V and 0 bases from J, the gap between germline ends came to 13 bases. Here the CDR3 DNA reads TGTGCCAGCATATACAGACACAATAGCAATCAGCCCCAGCATTTT. It specifies CASIYRHNSNQPQHF.

The J gene is TRBJ2-1, the V gene TRBV18, with 9 nucleotides matching TRBD2. The J segment lost 7 bases and the V segment lost 0 bases, leaving 10 bases of the junction unmatched. The CDR3 runs 17 residues. Germline V gene sequence: CDR1 KGHSH, CDR2 LQKENI. The CDR3 DNA follows: TGTGCCAGCTCACCACCCCGGGGAGCGGGAGGAGAAAATGAGCAGTTCTTC. Residues: CASSPPRGAGGENEQFF.

The J gene is TRBJ2-7, the V gene TRBV11-2, with a possible D match to TRBD1 (5 bases). The germline gives CDR1 SGHAT, CDR2 FQNNGV. The V end was cut by 2 bases, the J end by 4 bases, with 9 bases between. CDR3 length equals 13 residues. CDR3 region: CASSLLRDYEQYF. DNA for the CDR3: TGTGCCAGCAGCTTACTCAGGGATTACGAGCAGTACTTC.

The chain is built from TRBV27 and TRBJ1-4; 7 positions match TRBD1. In germline, CDR1 is MNHEY, CDR2 SMNVEV (reference sequence). Germline trimming cut 5 bases from V and 7 bases from J; bases unmatched to any gene: 10. This CDR3 has 15 residues. The CDR3 sequence is CASSLRGGGGEKLFF. The CDR3, as DNA: TGTGCCAGCAGTCTCCGTGGAGGGGGCGGTGAAAAACTGTTTTTT.

This chain uses TRBV7-3 with TRBJ2-5, with 8 bases fitting TRBD2. Germline values: CDR1 SGHTA, CDR2 FQGTGA. V gave up 2 bases and J gave up 4 bases; unmatched junction bases: 6. The CDR3 is made up of 15 amino acids. Written as DNA, the CDR3 is TGTGCCAGCAGCTTACTGGGACTAGAAGGAGAGACCCAGTACTTC. It is translated as CASSLLGLEGETQYF.

The rearrangement joins TRBV2 to TRBJ2-4, with 9 bases lining up with TRBD1. The CDR3 runs 12 residues. Trimming at V came to 3 bases and at J to 13 bases, leaving 4 bases not matched to a gene. Germline lookup yields CDR1 SNHLY and CDR2 FYNNEI. The CDR3 bases are TGTGCCAGCAGTGACGGACAGGGGAAACAGTACTTC. Translating it yields CASSDGQGKQYF.

The chain links TRBV5-1 to TRBJ1-1; TRBD1 matches 12 bases. The germline CDR1 and CDR2 sequences are SGHRS and YFSETQ. The ends lost 2 bases at V and 0 bases at J; junction bases unmatched: 8. CDR3 length: 18 residues. CDR3 in DNA: TGCGCCAGCAGCTTAGTCCCGGGACAGGGGGCTATGAACACTGAAGCTTTCTTT. This encodes CASSLVPGQGAMNTEAFF. Using reference TRBV5-1 and TRBJ1-1 for the parts outside the CDR3, the full variable domain is KAGVTQTPRYLIKTRGQQVTLSCSPISGHRSVSWYQQTPGQGLQFLFEYFSETQRNKGNFPGRFSGRQFSNSRSEMNVSTLELGDSALYLCASSLVPGQGAMNTEAFFGQGTRLTVV.

The V call is TRBV2, the J call TRBJ1-1; 8 bases line up with TRBD1. The germline gives CDR1 SNHLY, CDR2 FYNNEI. The CDR3 contains 16 residues. The V segment lost 6 bases and the J segment 9 bases; nucleotides outside the gene matches: 18. In DNA form, the CDR3 reads TGTGCCAGCAGCCAAACGACCGCAGGGGGCGTTAAGAAAGCTTTCTTT. Protein: CASSQTTAGGVKKAFF.